This T cell receptor beta chain stems from a study of T cell responses to AZD1222 COVID-19 vaccine. Findings and limits, study-wide: None of the repertoires were sampled until the peak T cell response had passed. Breadth and depth of Spike-specific TCRs rose after two AZD1222 doses. Recipients of AZD1222 seropositive at baseline numbered only 6 or 7. Most donors were white British and more were female, and clonal diversity was possibly underestimated.

With regard to this clone: Its specificity is unknown.

V shed 5 bases and J 2 bases; nucleotides not matched to a gene: 3. The CDR3 runs to 14 residues. Germline CDR1 MNHEY, CDR2 SVGAGI. Repertoires were generated with immunoSEQ multiplex PCR, while TCRdb's copy carries only in-frame clones and drops some. This table holds approximately 120,000 clones, approximately 87% found once. The clonotype was recovered from an adult in good health. This rearrangement joins TRBV6-5 to TRBJ1-2; 9 nucleotides line up with TRBD1. Source: peripheral blood, taken on day 0 of AZD1222 vaccination. The CDR3 nucleotides are TGTGCCAGCAGTCTAGGACAGGGGAACTATGGCTACACCTTC. It encodes CASSLGQGNYGYTF.